The 28 T cell receptor beta chains reported below all come from one sample, sequenced in a study of Graves' ophthalmopathy and Graves' hyperthyroidism. Investigators amplified TCR beta CDR3 regions from RNA transcripts. Following a first-round RT-PCR that used HTBI primers, a second-round multiplex PCR was carried out. TCRdb used MiXCR to reprocess the multiplex PCR reads, holding one entry per CDR3 protein. The sample yields about 170,000 distinct CDR3 sequences, approximately 38% seen once. What was sequenced was peripheral blood. The receptors derive from a middle-aged woman with Graves' ophthalmopathy.

The sample holds a few counts of this clonotype. This chain links TRBV12-3 or TRBV12-4 with TRBJ2-7, with 7 bases fitting TRBD2. CDR3 length: 14 amino acids. Unmatched junction bases numbered 8, after V lost 9 bases and J lost 0 bases. CDR3 sequence reads: CASSTRLASYEQYF. CDR3 bases: TGTGCCAGTTCGACCCGACTAGCCTCCTACGAGCAGTACTTC.

The chain combines TRBV5-1 with TRBJ1-2; 10 nucleotides agree with TRBD1. Germline CDR1 SGHRS, CDR2 YFSETQ. V lost 3 bases, J lost 4 bases, and 9 bases stayed unmatched. The CDR3 extends over 16 amino acids. The CDR3, as DNA: TGCGCCAGCAGCTCCAGGGACAGGGGTTTTTCCTATGGCTACACCTTC. This gives the protein CASSSRDRGFSYGYTF.

This chain joins TRBV6-1 and TRBJ1-2; D unclear. The CDR3 has 16 residues. The germline gives CDR1 MNHNS, CDR2 SASEGT. V was clipped by 2 bases and J by 2 bases, with 15 bases between them. The CDR3 protein is CASSEIGTVQNYGYTF. DNA for the CDR3: TGTGCCAGCAGTGAAATCGGAACAGTACAAAACTATGGCTACACCTTC.

This clonotype was found many times. This sequence joins TRBV6-1 and TRBJ1-2; D remains ambiguous. The CDR3 covers 12 residues. V lost 6 bases and J lost 7, with 12 bases in between. CDR1 is MNHNS, CDR2 SASEGT, per germline. DNA of the CDR3: TGTGCCAGCAGAGATACTCGGGGTGGCTACACCTTC. Translation gives CASRDTRGGYTF.

The chain employs TRBV12-3 or TRBV12-4 and TRBJ1-5; D not resolved. Deletions cut 5 bases from V and 6 bases from J, with 11 bases between. The CDR3 sequence is 13 residues long. The CDR3 sequence: CASSLSRGQPQHF. DNA for the CDR3: TGTGCCAGCAGTCTATCCCGGGGTCAGCCCCAGCATTTT.

This chain uses TRBV7-2 with TRBJ1-2; D gene unclear. The V end lost 2 bases, the J end lost 6 bases, and 16 bases lay between the germline ends. Per the germline V gene, CDR1 is SGHTA and CDR2 is FQGNSA. There are 15 residues in the CDR3. The CDR3 loop reads CASSLKTGPAHGYTF. The CDR3 DNA sequence: TGTGCCAGCAGCTTAAAAACTGGCCCTGCGCATGGCTACACCTTC.

This clonotype was recorded many times. V usage is TRBV5-6 and J usage is TRBJ1-2; maybe TRBD1 (5 bases). CDR1 SGHDT and CDR2 YYEEEE come from the germline V gene. V lost 3 bases to trimming and J lost 0 bases, with 15 bases between them. The CDR3 length is 16 residues. CDR3 in amino acids: CASSSRGTGANYGYTF. CDR3 coding DNA: TGTGCCAGCAGCTCCAGAGGGACGGGCGCTAACTATGGCTACACCTTC.

The genes are TRBV2 and TRBJ2-7; TRBD2 matches at 14 bases. The J segment lost 7 bases and the V segment lost 6 bases, leaving 17 bases of the junction unmatched. Germline CDR1 SNHLY, CDR2 FYNNEI. The CDR3 loop spans 18 amino acids. As DNA, the CDR3 is TGTGCCAGCAGCGGTCCGGGACTAGCGGGAGCCACCCTACGGGAGCAGTACTTC. It yields the protein CASSGPGLAGATLREQYF.

By proportion, this clonotype is medium-sized. V gene TRBV12-3 or TRBV12-4 combines with J gene TRBJ1-1; 9 bases are shared with TRBD1. The V gene end was trimmed by 10 bases and the J gene end by 4 bases; junction bases not matched to a gene: 7. The CDR3 loop spans 13 amino acids. CDR3 sequence: CATGQGSSTEAFF. The CDR3 nucleotides are TGTGCCACCGGACAGGGGTCTAGCACTGAAGCTTTCTTT.

This clonotype appeared many times. This rearrangement joins TRBV28 to TRBJ1-1, with D maybe TRBD1 (5 bases). CDR1 is MDHEN and CDR2 is SYDVKM in the germline V gene. Trimming shortened V by 2 bases and J by 0 bases, and 10 bases separated the two germline ends. There are 15 residues in the CDR3. CDR3 amino acids: CASSLVRQMNTEAFF. In DNA form, the CDR3 reads TGTGCCAGCAGTTTAGTTCGACAGATGAACACTGAAGCTTTCTTT.

This chain joins TRBV28 and TRBJ2-5; 7 bases map to TRBD2. Unmatched junction bases numbered 5, after V lost 6 bases and J lost 7 bases. This CDR3 spans 12 amino acids. Germline CDR1 MDHEN, CDR2 SYDVKM. CDR3 sequence (DNA): TGTGCCAGCAGGGGGGGGGTGGGGACCCAGTACTTC. Encoded protein: CASRGGVGTQYF.

The table lists this clonotype with many counts. This chain links TRBV4-1 with TRBJ1-2, with a tentative D call TRBD1 (5 bases). Germline loops: CDR1 MGHRA, CDR2 YSYEKL. V lost 1 base to trimming and J lost 0 bases, with 9 bases between them. CDR3 length equals 15 residues. The CDR3 loop is CASSQVGPTNYGYTF. Written as DNA, the CDR3 is TGCGCCAGCAGCCAAGTGGGGCCTACTAACTATGGCTACACCTTC.

The table lists this clonotype with many counts. The chain uses TRBV19 and TRBJ1-5; 10 nucleotides line up with TRBD1. V shed 6 bases and J 6 bases; nucleotides not matched to a gene: 11. Germline V CDR1 and CDR2: LNHDA, SQIVND (reference sequence). The CDR3 loop spans 16 amino acids. The CDR3 reads CASSPPRRDRGQPQHF. The CDR3 DNA reads as TGTGCCAGTAGCCCCCCCCGCCGGGACAGGGGTCAGCCCCAGCATTTT.

This clonotype has at least ten counts. V and J are TRBV10-3 and TRBJ2-5; 7 positions match TRBD1. CDR3 length: 11 residues. The germline V gene encodes CDR1 ENHRY and CDR2 SYGVKD. V was pared by 10 bases and J by 1 base, with 0 bases of the junction left unmatched. The CDR3 reads CATGGQETQYF. The CDR3 DNA follows: TGTGCCACAGGGGGCCAAGAGACCCAGTACTTC.

This clonotype occurred a few times. The chain combines TRBV6-2 or TRBV6-3 with TRBJ2-2, with D tentatively TRBD2 (6 bases). Trimming took off 2 bases at V and 3 bases at J, with 10 bases between the two ends. Germline V gene lookup returns CDR1 MNHEY and CDR2 SVGEGT. The CDR3 loop spans 15 amino acids. DNA of the CDR3: TGTGCCAGCAGTTACGGGTCGGGAGACACCGGGGAGCTGTTTTTT. It is translated as CASSYGSGDTGELFF.

This clonotype appeared once. The chain employs TRBV28 and TRBJ2-2; D ambiguous. Germline CDR1 and CDR2: MDHEN and SYDVKM. Trimming shortened V by 5 bases and J by 7 bases, and 14 bases separated the two germline ends. CDR3 length: 14 amino acids. Written as DNA, the CDR3 is TGTGCCAGCAGTATCTCGGTCTCCCACGGGGAGCTGTTTTTT. Protein product: CASSISVSHGELFF. The full variable domain, rest sourced from reference TRBV28 and TRBJ2-2, is DVKVTQSSRYLVKRTGEKVFLECVQDMDHENMFWYRQDPGLGLRLIYFSYDVKMKEKGDIPEGYSVSREKKERFSLILESASTNQTSMYLCASSISVSHGELFFGEGSRLTVL.

Turning to this clonotype: Sequence at one end of the junction differs from germline and may be a read error. This rearrangement joins TRBV27 to TRBJ2-7, with 9 nucleotides matching TRBD1. Germline CDR1 MNHEY, CDR2 SMNVEV (reference sequence). The CDR3 consists of 13 residues. The CDR3 DNA reads TGTGCCAGCAGTTTAACGGGGACAGGGTATAGGTCCTTC. Translating it yields CASSLTGTGYRSF.

This clonotype was counted many times. The gene calls are TRBV12-3 or TRBV12-4 and TRBJ1-1, with D unclear. V lost 3 bases, J lost 4 bases, and 21 bases lay in between. There are 17 residues in the CDR3. This CDR3 is CASSFRRSGMSGTEAFF. DNA of the CDR3: TGTGCCAGCAGTTTTAGGCGGTCAGGTATGAGCGGCACTGAAGCTTTCTTT.

The rearrangement links TRBV6-5 to TRBJ1-1; 9 bases are a match to TRBD1. V gave up 2 bases and J gave up 4 bases; unmatched junction bases: 5. This CDR3 has 15 residues. The germline V gene encodes CDR1 MNHEY and CDR2 SVGAGI. Here the CDR3 reads CASSYGTGGGTEAFF. The CDR3 DNA reads as TGTGCCAGCAGTTACGGAACAGGGGGCGGCACTGAAGCTTTCTTT.

This clonotype was counted many times. This chain uses TRBV5-1 with TRBJ1-1, with 9 bases identical to TRBD1. Germline V gene data show CDR1 as SGHRS and CDR2 as YFSETQ. The CDR3 is 13 amino acids. V shed 4 bases, J shed 5 bases, and the junction held 3 bases outside the gene matches. The CDR3 DNA reads TGCGCCAGCAGCGGGGACAGGGTTACTGAAGCTTTCTTT. Translation: CASSGDRVTEAFF.

This clonotype has ten or more counts. The chain joins TRBV6-2 or TRBV6-3 to TRBJ1-1, with D hard to call. The CDR3 consists of 13 residues. Trimming stripped 2 bases from V and 1 base from J, with 5 bases between. The germline gives CDR1 MNHEY, CDR2 SVGEGT. The CDR3 protein is CASSYTANTEAFF. CDR3 sequence (DNA): TGTGCCAGCAGTTACACAGCGAACACTGAAGCTTTCTTT.

This clonotype has only a few counts. The J gene is TRBJ2-7, the V gene TRBV29-1, with D possibly being TRBD1 (6 bases). Germline V CDR1 and CDR2: SQVTM, ANQGSEA. CDR3 length: 11 residues. Trimming removed 5 bases from V and 5 bases from J, with 10 bases in between. The CDR3 DNA is TGCAGCGTTTCAGGGGTGCACGAGCAGTACTTC. Residues: CSVSGVHEQYF.

At least ten counts were recorded for this clonotype. This chain joins TRBV6-2 or TRBV6-3 and TRBJ2-7, with 7 bases matching TRBD2. This CDR3 comprises 14 residues. Germline V CDR1 and CDR2: MNHEY, SVGEGT. With V trimmed by 10 bases and J by 5 bases, 14 bases remained unmatched. CDR3 in amino acids: CATLDAGDRDEQYF. In DNA, the CDR3 is TGTGCCACTTTAGACGCGGGAGATAGAGACGAGCAGTACTTC.

In its sample, this clonotype was seen many times. This sequence joins TRBV6-1 and TRBJ1-2; D gene unclear. Trimming removed 6 bases from V and 4 bases from J, with 9 bases in between. The germline CDR1 and CDR2 sequences are MNHNS and SASEGT. The CDR3 is 12 amino acids. The CDR3 is CASSDGPYGYTF. The CDR3 DNA sequence: TGTGCCAGCAGCGACGGGCCCTATGGCTACACCTTC.

V usage is TRBV6-1 and J usage is TRBJ1-6; perhaps TRBD1 as D (6 bases). Deletions cut 6 bases from V and 8 bases from J, with 14 bases between. The CDR3 spans 14 residues. Germline assignment: CDR1 MNHNS and CDR2 SASEGT. CDR3 bases: TGTGCCAGCAGGTCTACAGGGATATATTCACCCCTCCACTTT. Its protein product is CASRSTGIYSPLHF.

The J gene is TRBJ2-7, the V gene TRBV7-3; weak D call: TRBD2 (6 bases). CDR3 size: 13 residues. Germline lookup yields CDR1 SGHTA and CDR2 FQGTGA. Trimming took 2 bases from V and 6 from J, leaving 11 bases between them. The CDR3 protein is CASSLGRSGEQYF. CDR3 coding DNA: TGTGCCAGCAGCTTAGGGAGGAGCGGCGAGCAGTACTTC.

This clonotype was detected ten times or more. This sequence joins TRBV7-8 and TRBJ1-1, with a possible D match to TRBD1 (5 bases). Germline loops: CDR1 SGHVS, CDR2 FQNEAQ. V was cut by 1 base and J by 1 base, with 10 bases left in between. The CDR3 runs 15 residues. The CDR3 here is CASSLGGSANTEAFF. In DNA, the CDR3 is TGTGCCAGCAGCTTAGGGGGCAGTGCGAACACTGAAGCTTTCTTT.

V gene TRBV7-2 combines with J gene TRBJ1-1; D gene uncertain. V was shortened by 5 bases and J by 11 bases, with 9 bases between the two germline ends. This CDR3 has 10 amino acids. CDR1 and CDR2 (germline): SGHTA, FQGNSA. The DNA of the CDR3 is TGTGCCAGCAGCGACCTGGGGGCTTTCTTT. It specifies CASSDLGAFF.